What follows is one T cell receptor (beta chain) and its context. Clones were read by immunoSEQ multiplex PCR, and TCRdb kept only the in-frame ones, dropping some. There are 300,000 to 400,000 clones in the sample; roughly 90% occur only once, and roughly 4% lies in the top ten. The CDR3 contains 11 residues. With 4 bases removed from V and 8 bases from J, the gap between germline ends came to 5 bases. Germline V lookup: CDR1 MDHEN, CDR2 SYDVKM. The data originate from a study of blood T cell repertoires in COVID-19. Study-wide context: Sample material is recorded as cDNA or gDNA derived from T cells, B-cell-depleted T cells, or PBMCs.

This receptor was taken from a woman aged 50 to 60 with active or convalescent COVID-19. The genes are TRBV28 and TRBJ1-4; D unclear. The sequenced sample was peripheral blood. The CDR3 coding sequence is TGTGCCAGCAGTTCGGGGGAAAAACTGTTTTTT. This gives the protein CASSSGEKLFF.